A single sample gave rise to the 3 T cell receptor beta chains below, sequenced in a study of read filtering for tumor transcriptome and immune sequencing (dated by TCRdb to 2019 to 2021). Sequenced on an Illumina HiSeq 4000. Starting from approximately 0.4 ug RNA, TCR libraries were constructed with the Immunoverse kit using molecular barcoded adaptors that cover the alpha/delta and beta/gamma chains. TCRdb reworked the public reads: Q25 trimming with fastp, MiXCR clone assembly, productive beta chains retained. Each entry is one CDR3 protein sequence, shown with its most common DNA and genes. The sample table shows several thousand distinct CDR3 sequences, and 21% are seen once. The ten largest account for 20% to 25% of the sample. Sequencing was carried out using a population of CD138-negative cells sorted from bone marrow. The cell subset or site label of this sample denotes: bone marrow mononuclear cells depleted of CD138+ plasma/myeloma cells by negative magnetic selection. The source of these receptors is a donor aged 40 or older with multiple myeloma.

Within the sample, this clonotype is medium-sized. The genes are TRBV29-1 and TRBJ1-1; the D is unclear. Deletions cut 6 bases from V and 3 bases from J, with 17 bases between. This CDR3 is 14 amino acids long. The germline CDR1 and CDR2 sequences are SQVTM and ANQGSEA. CDR3 residues: CSVAHGGWDTEAFF. CDR3 in DNA: TGCAGCGTCGCCCATGGCGGTTGGGACACTGAAGCTTTCTTT.

By share of the sample, this clonotype is medium-sized (0.01 to 0.1%). The rearrangement uses TRBV30 and TRBJ2-1; 10 bases align to TRBD2. Germline V gene data show CDR1 as GTSNPN and CDR2 as SVGIG (reference sequence). The CDR3 is 14 amino acids. Trimming cost V 3 bases and J 4 bases; bases outside gene matches: 3. CDR3 DNA sequence: TGTGCCTGGAGCCTAGCGGGAGCATACAATGAGCAGTTCTTC. Its translation: CAWSLAGAYNEQFF.

This clonotype occurred many times. The CDR3 region is CSVPLDQTQYF. The CDR3 coding sequence is TGCAGTGTTCCCCTCGACCAGACCCAGTACTTC. The chain combines TRBV20-1 with TRBJ2-5, with unresolved D. The CDR3 totals 11 residues. The V gene lost 7 bases and the J gene lost 6 bases, with 12 bases spanning the gap. The V gene's germline CDR1 is DFQATT and CDR2 SNEGSKA (reference sequence).